The clone carrying this T cell receptor (beta chain) was seen a few times. One end of the junction does not line up with germline, which may come from a read error. Amplification of TCR beta CDR3 regions was performed using RNA transcripts as template. HTBI primers drove first-round RT-PCR of the TCR CDR3. TCRdb passed the multiplex PCR reads through MiXCR, listing each CDR3 protein once. The sample records 300,000 to 450,000 distinct CDR3 sequences, about 18% being singletons. The sample belongs to a study of T cells in Graves' hyperthyroidism and ophthalmopathy. Germline V CDR1 and CDR2: LGHDT, YNNKEL (reference sequence). CDR3 length equals 15 residues.

The clonotype originates from a woman younger than 45 with Graves' hyperthyroidism that later progressed to Graves' ophthalmopathy. Sequencing input: blood. The gene calls are TRBV3-1 and TRBJ2-1; 7 bases match TRBD2. The CDR3 spells CASSNSGWAYNEQLF. The CDR3 DNA follows: TGTGCCAGCAGCAATAGCGGGTGGGCCTACAATGAGCAGCTCTTC.